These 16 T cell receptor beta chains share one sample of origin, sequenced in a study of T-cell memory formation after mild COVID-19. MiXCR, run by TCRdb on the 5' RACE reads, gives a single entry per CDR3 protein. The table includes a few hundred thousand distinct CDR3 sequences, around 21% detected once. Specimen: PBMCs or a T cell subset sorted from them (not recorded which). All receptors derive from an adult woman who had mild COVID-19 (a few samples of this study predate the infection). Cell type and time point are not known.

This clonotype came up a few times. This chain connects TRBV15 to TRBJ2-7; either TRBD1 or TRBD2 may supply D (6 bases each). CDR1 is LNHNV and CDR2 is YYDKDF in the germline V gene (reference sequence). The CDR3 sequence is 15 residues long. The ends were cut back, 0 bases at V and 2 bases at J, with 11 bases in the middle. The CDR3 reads CATSRDEGGPYEQYF. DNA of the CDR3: TGTGCCACCAGCAGAGATGAGGGGGGACCCTACGAGCAGTACTTC.

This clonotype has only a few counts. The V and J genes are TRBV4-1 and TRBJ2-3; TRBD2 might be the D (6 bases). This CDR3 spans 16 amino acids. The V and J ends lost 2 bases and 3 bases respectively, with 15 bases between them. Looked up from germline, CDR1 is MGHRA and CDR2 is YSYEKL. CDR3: CASSQRGGDGTDTQYF. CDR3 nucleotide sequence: TGCGCCAGCAGCCAACGAGGCGGGGATGGGACAGATACGCAGTATTTT.

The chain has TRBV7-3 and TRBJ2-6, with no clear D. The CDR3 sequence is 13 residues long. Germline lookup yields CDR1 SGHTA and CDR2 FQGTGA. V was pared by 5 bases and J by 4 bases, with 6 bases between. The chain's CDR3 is CASSIQGANVLTF. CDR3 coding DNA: TGTGCCAGCAGCATCCAAGGGGCCAACGTCCTGACTTTC.

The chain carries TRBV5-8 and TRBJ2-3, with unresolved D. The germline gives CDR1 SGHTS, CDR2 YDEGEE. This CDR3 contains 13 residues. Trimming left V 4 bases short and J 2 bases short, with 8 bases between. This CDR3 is CASSAENTDTQYF. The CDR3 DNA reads TGTGCCAGCAGCGCCGAAAACACAGATACGCAGTATTTT.

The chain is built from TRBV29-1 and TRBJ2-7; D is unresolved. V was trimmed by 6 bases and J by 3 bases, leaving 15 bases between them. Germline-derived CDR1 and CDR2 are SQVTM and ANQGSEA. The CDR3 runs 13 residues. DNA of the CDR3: TGCAGCGTGGGTTACACAGAGAACTACGAGCAGTACTTC. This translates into CSVGYTENYEQYF.

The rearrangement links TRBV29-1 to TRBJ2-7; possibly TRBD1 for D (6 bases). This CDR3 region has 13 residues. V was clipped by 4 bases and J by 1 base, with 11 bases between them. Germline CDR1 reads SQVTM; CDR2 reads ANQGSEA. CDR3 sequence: CSVAPTGSYEQYF. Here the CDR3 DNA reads TGCAGCGTTGCCCCGACAGGATCCTACGAGCAGTACTTC.

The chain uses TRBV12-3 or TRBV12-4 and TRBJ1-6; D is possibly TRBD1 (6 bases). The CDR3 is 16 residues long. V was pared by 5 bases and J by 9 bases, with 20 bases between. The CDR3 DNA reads TGTGCCAGCAGTGTAACCGGGGGCAGGGCGGGTTCACCCCTCCACTTT. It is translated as CASSVTGGRAGSPLHF.

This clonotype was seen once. For the CDR3, the DNA is TGTGCCTGGAGTGTAGGGGCTAAGGGACTAGCGTATGAGCAGTTCTTC. Translated, it gives CAWSVGAKGLAYEQFF. The chain is built from TRBV30 and TRBJ2-1; TRBD2 matches at 10 bases. V lost 0 bases and J lost 8; bases outside the gene matches: 10. Germline values: CDR1 GTSNPN, CDR2 SVGIG (reference sequence). This CDR3 is built from 16 residues.

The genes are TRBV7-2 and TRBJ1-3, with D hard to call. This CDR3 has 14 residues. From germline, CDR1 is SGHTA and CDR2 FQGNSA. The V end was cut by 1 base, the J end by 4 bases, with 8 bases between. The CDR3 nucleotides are TGTGCCAGCAGCTTAGGGGCCCTAGGAAACACCATATATTTT. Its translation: CASSLGALGNTIYF. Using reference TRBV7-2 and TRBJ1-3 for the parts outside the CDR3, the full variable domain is GAGVSQSPSNKVTEKGKDVELRCDPISGHTALYWYRQSLGQGLEFLIYFQGNSAPDKSGLPSDRFSAERTGGSVSTLTIQRTQQEDSAVYLCASSLGALGNTIYFGEGSWLTVV.

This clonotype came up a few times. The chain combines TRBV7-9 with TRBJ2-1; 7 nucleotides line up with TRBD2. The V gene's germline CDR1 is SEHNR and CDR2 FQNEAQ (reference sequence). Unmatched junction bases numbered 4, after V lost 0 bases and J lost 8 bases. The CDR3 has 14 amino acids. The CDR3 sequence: CASSLAGGNHEQFF. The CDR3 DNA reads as TGTGCCAGCAGCTTAGCGGGAGGGAACCATGAGCAGTTCTTC.

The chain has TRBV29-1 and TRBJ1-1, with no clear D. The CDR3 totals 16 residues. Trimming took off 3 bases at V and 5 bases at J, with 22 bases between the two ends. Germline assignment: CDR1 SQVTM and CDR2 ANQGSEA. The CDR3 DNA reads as TGCAGCGTTGAGACGGGCGATAGGAGCTCATGGACTGAAGCTTTCTTT. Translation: CSVETGDRSSWTEAFF.

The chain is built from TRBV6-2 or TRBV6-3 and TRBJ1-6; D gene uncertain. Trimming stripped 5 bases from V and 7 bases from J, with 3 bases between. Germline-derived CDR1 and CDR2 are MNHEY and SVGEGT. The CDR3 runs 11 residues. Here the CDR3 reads CASSRNSPLHF. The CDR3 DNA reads TGTGCCAGCAGTAGGAATTCACCCCTCCACTTT.

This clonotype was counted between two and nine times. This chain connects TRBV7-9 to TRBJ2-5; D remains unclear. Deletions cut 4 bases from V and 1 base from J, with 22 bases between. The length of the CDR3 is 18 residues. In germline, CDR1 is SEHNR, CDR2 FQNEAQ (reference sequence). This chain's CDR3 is CASSSPFRTNLFQETQYF. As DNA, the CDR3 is TGTGCCAGCAGCTCGCCGTTTCGGACGAATTTGTTCCAAGAGACCCAGTACTTC.

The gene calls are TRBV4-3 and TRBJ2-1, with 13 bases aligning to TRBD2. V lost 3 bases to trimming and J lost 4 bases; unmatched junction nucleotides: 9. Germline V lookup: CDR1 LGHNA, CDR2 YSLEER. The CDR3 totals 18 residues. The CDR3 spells CASSQTGTSGTAYNEQFF. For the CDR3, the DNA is TGCGCCAGCAGCCAGACCGGGACTAGCGGGACAGCATACAATGAGCAGTTCTTC.

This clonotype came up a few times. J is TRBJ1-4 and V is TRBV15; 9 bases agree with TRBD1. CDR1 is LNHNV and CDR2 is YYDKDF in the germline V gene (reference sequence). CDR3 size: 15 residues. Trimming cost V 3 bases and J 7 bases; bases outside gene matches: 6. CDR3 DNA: TGTGCCACCAGCAGGGGTGGACAGGGGAGTGAAAAACTGTTTTTT. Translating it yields CATSRGGQGSEKLFF.

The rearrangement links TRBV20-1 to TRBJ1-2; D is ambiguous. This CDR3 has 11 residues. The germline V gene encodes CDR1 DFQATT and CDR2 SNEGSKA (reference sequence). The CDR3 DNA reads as TGCAGCGCCACACTCCTATGGGGCTACACCTTC. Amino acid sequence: CSATLLWGYTF.